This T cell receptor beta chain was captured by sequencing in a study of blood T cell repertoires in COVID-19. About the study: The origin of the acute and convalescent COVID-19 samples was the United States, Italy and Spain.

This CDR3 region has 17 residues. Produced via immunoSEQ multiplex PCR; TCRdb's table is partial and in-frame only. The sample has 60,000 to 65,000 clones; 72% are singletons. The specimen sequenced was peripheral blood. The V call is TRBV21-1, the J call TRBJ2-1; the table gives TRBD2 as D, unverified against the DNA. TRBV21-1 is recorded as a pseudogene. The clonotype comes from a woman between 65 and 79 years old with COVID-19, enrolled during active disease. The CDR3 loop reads CASNTGTSGSGYNEQFF. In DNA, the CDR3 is TGTGCCAGCAACACCGGGACTAGCGGGAGCGGGTACAATGAGCAGTTCTTC.